The 11 T cell receptor beta chains listed next were all sequenced from one sample in a study of response to subunit inactivated influenza vaccine. TCRdb ran MiXCR on the RT-PCR reads and lists one entry per CDR3 protein. The data contain roughly 650,000 distinct CDR3 sequences, 15% to 19% of them singletons. The source was PBMCs from blood, collected 11 to 12 days after vaccination. These receptors originate from a man in his fifties or sixties who received an inactivated influenza vaccine.

The V and J genes are TRBV28 and TRBJ2-1; no clear D. The length of the CDR3 is 12 residues. V gave up 1 base and J gave up 10 bases, with 8 bases separating them. Germline V lookup: CDR1 MDHEN, CDR2 SYDVKM. CDR3 residues: CASSLSPREQFF. The CDR3 nucleotides are TGTGCCAGCAGTTTATCCCCCCGAGAGCAGTTCTTC.

The rearrangement joins TRBV30 to TRBJ2-2; D might be TRBD1 (6 bases). Germline values: CDR1 GTSNPN, CDR2 SVGIG (reference sequence). The CDR3 totals 14 residues. The ends were cut back, 3 bases at V and 1 base at J, with 9 bases in the middle. The CDR3 sequence: CAWRRQENTGELFF. The CDR3 DNA is TGTGCCTGGAGACGACAGGAGAACACCGGGGAGCTGTTTTTT. Supplemented by reference TRBV30 and TRBJ2-2, the full variable domain reads SQTIHQWPATLVQPVGSPLSLECTVEGTSNPNLYWYRQAAGRGLQLLFYSVGIGQISSEVPQNLSASRPQDRQFILSSKKLLLSDSGFYLCAWRRQENTGELFFGEGSRLTVL.

This clonotype has at least ten counts. The chain carries TRBV10-3 and TRBJ2-7; 10 nucleotides agree with TRBD1. The CDR3 spans 15 residues. V trimming: 4 bases; J trimming: 4 bases; junction bases outside the gene matches: 7. Germline assignment: CDR1 ENHRY and CDR2 SYGVKD. In DNA, the CDR3 is TGTGCCATCAGTGGGGGACAGGGGAGATTTTACGAGCAGTACTTC. Its translation is CAISGGQGRFYEQYF.

This clonotype was observed a handful of times. The CDR3 DNA follows: TGTGCCAGCAGCCAGTTTTGGACCACAAATACAGATACGCAGTATTTT. It encodes CASSQFWTTNTDTQYF. The chain couples TRBV3-1 to TRBJ2-3; D unresolved. This CDR3 region has 16 residues. Trimming took off 3 bases at V and 3 bases at J, with 16 bases between the two ends. Germline assignment: CDR1 LGHDT and CDR2 YNNKEL (reference sequence).

In its sample, this clonotype was seen a few times. The V and J genes are TRBV9 and TRBJ1-4; D call uncertain. This CDR3 is built from 14 residues. V lost 0 bases, J lost 1 base, and 4 bases lay in between. In germline, CDR1 is SGDLS, CDR2 YYNGEE. In DNA, the CDR3 is TGTGCCAGCAGCGTAGGGTTAACTAATGAAAAACTGTTTTTT. Its translation: CASSVGLTNEKLFF.

This chain connects TRBV12-3 or TRBV12-4 to TRBJ2-7; a weak D match, TRBD1 (6 bases). The CDR3 spans 14 residues. V lost 3 bases and J 5 bases, leaving 14 bases between the germline ends. CDR3 region: CASSLRGIIDEQYF. The CDR3 coding sequence is TGTGCCAGCAGTTTGAGGGGGATCATCGACGAGCAGTACTTC.

The CDR3: CASSLARSRGNYNEQFF. CDR3 nucleotides: TGTGCCAGCAGCTTAGCGAGGAGCAGGGGTAACTACAATGAGCAGTTCTTC. The gene calls are TRBV7-8 and TRBJ2-1, with D perhaps TRBD1 (6 bases). V shed 0 bases and J shed 3 bases, with 15 bases lying between them. Germline-derived CDR1 and CDR2 are SGHVS and FQNEAQ. This CDR3 has 17 amino acids. Drawing the rest from reference TRBV7-8 and TRBJ2-1, the complete variable domain is GAGVSQSPRYKVAKRGQDVALRCDPISGHVSLFWYQQALGQGPEFLTYFQNEAQLDKSGLPSDRFFAERPEGSVSTLKIQRTQQEDSAVYLCASSLARSRGNYNEQFFGPGTRLTVL.

This clonotype has only a few counts. The chain carries TRBV10-3 and TRBJ2-1, with 8 bases fitting TRBD2. The CDR3 has 16 residues. Germline V gives CDR1 ENHRY, CDR2 SYGVKD. The V segment lost 5 bases and the J segment 3 bases; nucleotides outside the gene matches: 9. The CDR3 loop is CAISSNTGTSYNEQFF. Here the CDR3 DNA reads TGTGCCATCAGTTCCAATACCGGGACTAGCTACAATGAGCAGTTCTTC.

V is TRBV7-9 and J is TRBJ1-2; TRBD1 agrees at 11 bases. The germline V gene encodes CDR1 SEHNR and CDR2 FQNEAQ (reference sequence). J was trimmed by 5 bases and V by 3 bases; bases with no gene match: 2. The CDR3 contains 14 residues. The CDR3 DNA follows: TGTGCCAGCAGCTTTGGACAGGGGGCTTATGGCTACACCTTC. Its translation is CASSFGQGAYGYTF.

The rearrangement links TRBV20-1 to TRBJ2-7; the match to TRBD2 covers 8 bases. The V gene's germline CDR1 is DFQATT and CDR2 SNEGSKA (reference sequence). J lost 7 bases, V lost 6 bases, and 14 bases had no gene match. The CDR3 is 14 residues long. The CDR3 protein is CSAPVWRGVGEQYF. CDR3 DNA: TGCAGTGCCCCAGTCTGGCGGGGGGTCGGGGAGCAGTACTTC.

This clonotype was seen just once. Just one base apart from a much larger clone, this may be a read error. The chain links TRBV4-2 to TRBJ2-6; a weak D match, TRBD2 (6 bases). This CDR3 contains 15 residues. Germline assignment: CDR1 LGHNA and CDR2 YNFKEQ. CDR3: CASSQPGAGANILTF. CDR3 in DNA: TGTGCCAGCAGCCAACCGGGAGCTGGGGCCAACATCCTGACTTTC.